A selection of T cell receptor beta chains follows, all from one sample in a study of T cells after yellow fever vaccination. MiXCR was run by TCRdb on the 5' RACE reads, yielding one entry per CDR3 protein. Counted here are 350,000 or so distinct CDR3 sequences, roughly 7.5% occurring once; the ten biggest clones make up around 17%. This material consisted of PBMCs, taken roughly seven weeks after the first yellow fever vaccination. The receptors originated from a man aged 18-30 years who received the YFV17D yellow fever vaccine. The CDR3 runs from the conserved cysteine through the conserved F or W. A D gene is named only where the DNA matches it firmly. The size field is filled for only some rows; it gives once, few, many or a size class.

j_call,d_call,v_call,clone_size,cdr3_aa,cdr3_nt
TRBJ1-1,.,TRBV15,.,CATSRPPDPMNTEAFF,TGTGCCACCAGCAGACCGCCCGATCCAATGAACACTGAAGCTTTCTTT
TRBJ1-2,.,TRBV5-4,.,CASSPAGGYYGYTF,TGTGCCAGCAGCCCCGCGGGCGGGTACTATGGCTACACCTTC
TRBJ2-4,.,TRBV12-3/TRBV12-4,.,CASSKQGNIQYF,TGTGCCAGCAGTAAGCAGGGAAACATTCAGTACTTC
TRBJ2-3,.,TRBV25-1,few,CASSEYAAGTTQYF,TGTGCCAGCAGTGAATACGCCGCAGGGACTACGCAGTATTTT
TRBJ2-4,.,TRBV15,few,CATGGKDIQYF,TGTGCCACCGGGGGGAAGGACATTCAGTACTTC
TRBJ1-1,.,TRBV7-8,many,CASGGGGFGNTEAFF,TGTGCCAGCGGGGGAGGCGGGTTTGGGAACACTGAAGCTTTCTTT
TRBJ2-7,.,TRBV6-1,.,CASSGSLHEQYF,TGTGCCAGCAGTGGATCTCTCCACGAGCAGTACTTC
TRBJ1-1,TRBD1,TRBV7-9,.,CASSQRDSQKEAFF,TGTGCCAGCAGCCAAAGGGACAGCCAAAAGGAAGCTTTCTTT
TRBJ2-1,TRBD2,TRBV7-9,many,CASSLVAGNEQFF,TGTGCCAGCAGCTTAGTAGCGGGCAATGAGCAGTTCTTC
TRBJ1-1,TRBD1,TRBV9,few,CASSLTVRDSKAFF,TGTGCCAGCAGCCTAACCGTCCGGGACAGCAAAGCTTTCTTT
TRBJ1-4,TRBD1,TRBV7-9,few,CASSDTGDGATNEKLFF,TGTGCCAGCAGCGACACAGGGGACGGAGCAACTAATGAAAAACTGTTTTTT
TRBJ2-5,TRBD1,TRBV9,few,CASSVDRGGEETQYF,TGTGCCAGCAGCGTTGACAGGGGGGGAGAAGAGACCCAGTACTTC
TRBJ2-2,TRBD2,TRBV5-1,few,CASSRGDTGELFF,TGCGCCAGCAGCCGGGGGGACACCGGGGAGCTGTTTTTT
TRBJ2-7,.,TRBV27,many,CASRLQGPAFSYEQYF,TGTGCCAGCAGATTACAGGGTCCCGCGTTTTCTTACGAGCAGTACTTC
TRBJ2-1,.,TRBV19,few,CASSIDRNREQFF,TGTGCCAGTAGTATAGATAGGAATCGTGAGCAGTTCTTC
TRBJ1-2,.,TRBV6-5,.,CASSYGDGLVNYGYTF,TGTGCCAGCAGTTACGGCGACGGACTCGTTAACTATGGCTACACCTTC
TRBJ1-1,.,TRBV20-1,many,CSARDFGRLNTEAFF,TGCAGTGCTAGAGATTTCGGCAGATTGAACACTGAAGCTTTCTTT
TRBJ2-7,TRBD1,TRBV10-3,.,CATGQGSYEQYF,TGTGCCACCGGACAGGGATCCTACGAGCAGTACTTC
TRBJ1-1,.,TRBV29-1,few,CSGTRRGNTEAFF,TGCAGCGGTACCCGGCGAGGGAACACTGAAGCTTTCTTT
TRBJ2-3,TRBD2,TRBV3-1,.,CASSHLPLAGGGDTQYF,TGTGCCAGCAGCCACCTCCCACTAGCGGGGGGCGGAGATACGCAGTATTTT
TRBJ1-1,.,TRBV12-3/TRBV12-4,.,CASRFDSQAFF,TGTGCCAGCAGGTTTGACAGTCAAGCTTTCTTT
TRBJ2-5,TRBD1,TRBV7-8,many,CASSLGTGNTEETQYF,TGTGCCAGCAGCTTAGGGACAGGGAATACAGAAGAGACCCAGTACTTC
TRBJ1-4,.,TRBV5-1,.,CASSLNQAGEEKLFF,TGCGCCAGCAGCTTGAACCAGGCAGGGGAGGAAAAACTGTTTTTT
TRBJ2-7,TRBD1,TRBV5-1,.,CASSLTPGQAYYEQYF,TGCGCCAGCAGCTTGACCCCGGGACAGGCGTACTACGAGCAGTACTTC